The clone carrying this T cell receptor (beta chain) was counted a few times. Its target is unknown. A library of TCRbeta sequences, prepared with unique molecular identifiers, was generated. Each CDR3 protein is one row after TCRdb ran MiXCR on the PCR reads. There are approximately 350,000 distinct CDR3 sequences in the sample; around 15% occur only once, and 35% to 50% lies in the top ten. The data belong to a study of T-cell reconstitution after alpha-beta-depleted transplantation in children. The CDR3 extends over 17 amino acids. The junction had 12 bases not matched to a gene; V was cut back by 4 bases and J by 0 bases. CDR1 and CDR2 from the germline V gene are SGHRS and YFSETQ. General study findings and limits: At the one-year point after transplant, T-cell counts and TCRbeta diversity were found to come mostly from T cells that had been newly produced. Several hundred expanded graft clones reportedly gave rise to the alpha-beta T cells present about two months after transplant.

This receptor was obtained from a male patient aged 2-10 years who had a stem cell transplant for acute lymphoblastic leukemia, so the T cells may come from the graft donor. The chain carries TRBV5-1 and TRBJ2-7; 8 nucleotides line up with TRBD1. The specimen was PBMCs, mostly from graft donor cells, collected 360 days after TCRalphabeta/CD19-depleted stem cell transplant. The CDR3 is CASSAWTGTGASYEQYF. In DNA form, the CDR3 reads TGCGCCAGCAGCGCCTGGACTGGGACAGGAGCCTCCTACGAGCAGTACTTC.